This T cell receptor beta chain was sequenced in a study of T-cell reconstitution after alpha-beta-depleted transplantation in children. Study-wide findings and caveats: Several hundred expanded graft clones reportedly supplied alpha-beta T cells about two months after transplant. Newly made T cells mostly supplied T-cell counts and diversity one year after transplant.

Note on this clonotype: Its antigen is unidentified.

A TCRbeta library incorporating unique molecular identifiers was prepared. In TCRdb, the PCR reads were re-called with MiXCR into one record per CDR3 protein. The table records a few hundred thousand distinct CDR3 sequences, over 10% of them present only once. V lost 6 bases to trimming and J lost 6 bases, with 9 bases between them. The CDR3 spans 13 residues. The source material was PBMCs, mostly from graft donor cells, sampled 360 days after TCRalphabeta/CD19-depleted stem cell transplant. V is TRBV12-3 or TRBV12-4 and J is TRBJ1-6; D unclear. This TCR was sampled from a male patient between 10 and 17 years old who had a stem cell transplant for acute myeloid leukemia, so the T cells may come from the graft donor. Here the CDR3 reads CASSQFGNSPLHF. CDR3 sequence (DNA): TGTGCCAGCAGCCAGTTCGGTAATTCACCCCTCCACTTT.